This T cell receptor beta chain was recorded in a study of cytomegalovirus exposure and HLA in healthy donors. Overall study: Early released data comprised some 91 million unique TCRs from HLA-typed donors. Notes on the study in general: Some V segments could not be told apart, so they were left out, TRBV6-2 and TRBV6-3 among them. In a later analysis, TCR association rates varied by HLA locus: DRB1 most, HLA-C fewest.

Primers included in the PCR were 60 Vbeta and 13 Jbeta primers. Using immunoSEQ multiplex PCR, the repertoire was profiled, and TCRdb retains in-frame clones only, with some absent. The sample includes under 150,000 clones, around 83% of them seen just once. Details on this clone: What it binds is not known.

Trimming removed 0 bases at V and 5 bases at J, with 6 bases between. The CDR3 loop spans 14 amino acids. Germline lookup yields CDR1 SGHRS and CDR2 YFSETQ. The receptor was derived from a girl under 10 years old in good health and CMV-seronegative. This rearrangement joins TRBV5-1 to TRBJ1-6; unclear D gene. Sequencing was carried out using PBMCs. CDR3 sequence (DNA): TGCGCCAGCAGCTTGGGCCAGAATAATTCACCCCTCCACTTT. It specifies CASSLGQNNSPLHF.